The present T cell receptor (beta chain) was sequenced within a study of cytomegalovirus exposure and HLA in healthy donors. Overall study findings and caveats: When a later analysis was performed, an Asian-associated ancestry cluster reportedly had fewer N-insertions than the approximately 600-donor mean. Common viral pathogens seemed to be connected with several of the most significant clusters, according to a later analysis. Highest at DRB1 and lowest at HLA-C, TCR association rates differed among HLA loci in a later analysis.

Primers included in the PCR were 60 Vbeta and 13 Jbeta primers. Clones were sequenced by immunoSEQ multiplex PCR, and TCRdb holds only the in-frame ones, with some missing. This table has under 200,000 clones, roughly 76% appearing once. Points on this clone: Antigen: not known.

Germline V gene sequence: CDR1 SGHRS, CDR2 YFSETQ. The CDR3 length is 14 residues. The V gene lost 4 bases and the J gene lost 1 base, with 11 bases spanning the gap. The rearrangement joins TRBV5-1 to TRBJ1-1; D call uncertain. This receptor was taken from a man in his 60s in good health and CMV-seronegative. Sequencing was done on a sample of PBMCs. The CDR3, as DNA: TGCGCCAGCAGCGGCGGATCTGGGAACACTGAAGCTTTCTTT. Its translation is CASSGGSGNTEAFF. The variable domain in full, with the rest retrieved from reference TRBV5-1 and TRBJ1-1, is KAGVTQTPRYLIKTRGQQVTLSCSPISGHRSVSWYQQTPGQGLQFLFEYFSETQRNKGNFPGRFSGRQFSNSRSEMNVSTLELGDSALYLCASSGGSGNTEAFFGQGTRLTVV.